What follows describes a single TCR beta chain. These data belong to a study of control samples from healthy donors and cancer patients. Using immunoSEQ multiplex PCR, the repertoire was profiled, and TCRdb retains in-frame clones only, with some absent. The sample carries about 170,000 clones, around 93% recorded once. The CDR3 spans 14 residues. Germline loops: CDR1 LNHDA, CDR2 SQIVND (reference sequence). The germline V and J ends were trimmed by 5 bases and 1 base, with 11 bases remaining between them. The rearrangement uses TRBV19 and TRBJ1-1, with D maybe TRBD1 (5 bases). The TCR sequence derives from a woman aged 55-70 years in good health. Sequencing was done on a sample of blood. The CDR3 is CASSPRQPNTEAFF. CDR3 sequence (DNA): TGTGCCAGTAGTCCCCGACAGCCGAACACTGAAGCTTTCTTT.